This T cell receptor (beta chain) was captured by sequencing in a study of cytomegalovirus exposure and HLA in healthy donors. The CDR3 totals 17 residues. Germline-derived CDR1 and CDR2 are SEHNR and FQNEAQ (reference sequence). V lost 5 bases and J lost 4, with 21 bases in between. Study-level results: Cytomegalovirus association was listed for approximately 150 TCR beta chains.

As to this clone: No antigen is known for it.

The assay was immunoSEQ multiplex PCR, and TCRdb's table has in-frame clones only and misses some. The sample consists of around 150,000 clones, less than 90% of them appearing once. The chain uses TRBV7-9 and TRBJ2-1; D perhaps matches TRBD1 (5 bases). The clonotype comes from a woman aged 18-30 years in good health and CMV-seronegative. Source material: PBMCs. In DNA, the CDR3 is TGTGCCAGCAGCACAACTACCAGGGCCCGACCTTACAATGAGCAGTTCTTC. Translation gives CASSTTTRARPYNEQFF.